These 26 T cell receptor beta chains were all obtained from the same sample, sequenced in a study of blood T cell repertoires in COVID-19. Some clones are missing from TCRdb's copy, which holds only in-frame ones; the method was immunoSEQ multiplex PCR. The sample carries roughly 63,000 clones, less than 80% recorded once. Sequences were obtained from peripheral blood. The source of these receptors is a human donor in a cohort sampled during active COVID-19.

The chain carries TRBV18 and TRBJ2-5, with a tentative D call TRBD2 (6 bases). Trimming stripped 3 bases from V and 5 bases from J, with 19 bases between. The V gene's germline CDR1 is KGHSH and CDR2 LQKENI. The CDR3 length is 16 residues. This chain's CDR3 is CASSPAGSLQEETQYF. CDR3 nucleotide sequence: TGTGCCAGCTCACCGGCGGGATCCTTACAAGAGGAGACCCAGTACTTC.

V and J are TRBV2 and TRBJ2-2; tentatively, D is TRBD1 (6 bases). Trimming cost V 0 bases and J 4 bases, with 15 bases left between them. This CDR3 region has 17 residues. CDR1 SNHLY and CDR2 FYNNEI come from the germline V gene. The CDR3 bases are TGTGCCAGCAGTGAAGCGATTTGGGGGCTAGCCACCGGGGAGCTGTTTTTT. Translating gives CASSEAIWGLATGELFF.

The chain is built from TRBV5-4 and TRBJ1-5; D gene ambiguous. Germline CDR1 is SGHNT and CDR2 is YYREEE (reference sequence). The CDR3 contains 14 residues. V lost 2 bases, J lost 0 bases, and 6 bases lay in between. The CDR3 region is CASSLQPSNQPQHF. CDR3 nucleotide sequence: TGTGCCAGCAGCTTACAGCCTAGCAATCAGCCCCAGCATTTT.

This clone is a singleton in its sample. J is TRBJ2-6 and V is TRBV28, with a weak D call TRBD1 (6 bases). The CDR3 sequence is 15 residues long. Germline loops: CDR1 MDHEN, CDR2 SYDVKM. Here the CDR3 reads CVSGEGVSGANVLTF. The CDR3 region has the DNA TGTGTCTCGGGCGAGGGGGTCTCTGGGGCCAACGTCCTGACTTTC.

The DNA of the CDR3 is TGTGCCAGCAGCCCGGGACAGACGATAACTTCAGAGACCCAGTACTTC. Translated: CASSPGQTITSETQYF. The chain links TRBV7-9 to TRBJ2-5; TRBD1 matches at 7 bases. V shed 5 bases and J 4 bases; nucleotides not matched to a gene: 13. This CDR3 spans 16 amino acids. Per germline, CDR1 SEHNR and CDR2 FQNEAQ (reference sequence). Complete variable domain (other parts from reference TRBV7-9 and TRBJ2-5): DTGVSQNPRHKITKRGQNVTFRCDPISEHNRLYWYRQTLGQGPEFLTYFQNEAQLEKSRLLSDRFSAERPKGSFSTLEIQRTEQGDSAMYLCASSPGQTITSETQYFGPGTRLLVL.

This chain uses TRBV7-9 with TRBJ2-1; 10 nucleotides line up with TRBD1. The CDR3 runs to 17 residues. Losses at the gene ends were 1 base for V and 6 bases for J; bases not matched to a gene: 9. In germline, CDR1 is SEHNR, CDR2 FQNEAQ (reference sequence). In DNA form, the CDR3 reads TGTGCCAGCAGCTTAGGTGTCGGGACAGGGGAGGTCAATGAGCAGTTCTTC. Its translation is CASSLGVGTGEVNEQFF.

The chain links TRBV5-1 to TRBJ2-3; no firm D call. V was shortened by 4 bases and J by 2 bases, with 14 bases between the two germline ends. CDR1 is SGHRS, CDR2 YFSETQ, per germline. The CDR3 is 15 residues long. The CDR3 nucleotides are TGCGCCAGCAGCCAAAAACATGCAGTCACAGATACGCAGTATTTT. It yields the protein CASSQKHAVTDTQYF.

This rearrangement joins TRBV9 to TRBJ2-3, with TRBD2 matching over 8 bases. The CDR3 is made up of 16 amino acids. With 0 bases clipped from V and 7 bases from J, the junction kept 10 bases outside the gene matches. The germline gives CDR1 SGDLS, CDR2 YYNGEE. This CDR3 reads CASSVVAAGAGNTQYF. CDR3 sequence (DNA): TGTGCCAGCAGCGTAGTCGCAGCGGGAGCCGGGAATACGCAGTATTTT.

This chain connects TRBV2 to TRBJ2-4; perhaps TRBD2 as D (6 bases). The V gene's germline CDR1 is SNHLY and CDR2 FYNNEI. The CDR3 runs to 14 residues. The V gene lost 5 bases and the J gene lost 8 bases, with 16 bases spanning the gap. CDR3 nucleotide sequence: TGTGCCAGCAGTCCAGGAGGGACGGCTGACATTCAGTACTTC. Translating gives CASSPGGTADIQYF.

The chain is built from TRBV4-2 and TRBJ2-5; a weak D match, TRBD2 (6 bases). CDR3 length: 16 amino acids. Trimming shortened V by 0 bases and J by 5 bases, and 16 bases separated the two germline ends. In germline, CDR1 is LGHNA, CDR2 YNFKEQ. In nucleotides, the CDR3 is TGTGCCAGCAGCCAAGAGGTGGGGGGAGGTGAGGAGACCCAGTACTTC. Encoded protein: CASSQEVGGGEETQYF.

This chain links TRBV5-4 with TRBJ2-3, with D unclear. V was trimmed by 3 bases and J by 3 bases, leaving 5 bases between them. The CDR3 has 12 amino acids. CDR1 and CDR2 (germline): SGHNT, YYREEE (reference sequence). The CDR3 DNA follows: TGTGCCAGCAGCTGGCAAACAGATACGCAGTATTTT. It encodes CASSWQTDTQYF.

Comments on this clone: Distinct nucleotide sequences in the sample also encode this CDR3. V usage is TRBV3-1 (or the pseudogene TRBV3-2) and J usage is TRBJ1-3; TRBD1 is a possible D gene (6 bases). Germline V gene lookup returns CDR1 LGHDT and CDR2 YNNKEL (reference sequence). Deletions cut 4 bases from V and 4 bases from J, with 14 bases between. There are 15 residues in the CDR3. The CDR3 bases are TGTGCCAGCAGCCGGGAGGGGGAGAGAGGAAACACCATATATTTT. Its translation is CASSREGERGNTIYF.

The chain has TRBV11-1 and TRBJ2-1; 12 bases are shared with TRBD2. CDR3 length: 16 amino acids. V was clipped by 0 bases and J by 12 bases; unmatched bases: 9. Germline-derived CDR1 and CDR2 are SGHAT and FQDESV (reference sequence). CDR3 in DNA: TGTGCCAGCAGCTTAGCCTCTAGCGGGAGGGCCTCTGGGCAGTTCTTC. It specifies CASSLASSGRASGQFF.

The chain couples TRBV6-5 to TRBJ1-5; 10 bases align to TRBD1. The CDR3 runs 14 residues. CDR1 is MNHEY and CDR2 is SVGAGI in the germline V gene. J gave up 1 base and V 6 bases, and 0 bases lay outside the gene matches. The CDR3, as DNA: TGTGCCAGCAGGGACAGGGGGAGCAATCAGCCCCAGCATTTT. As protein: CASRDRGSNQPQHF.

This clone occurred once. The chain recombines TRBV28 with TRBJ2-2; TRBD2 matches at 14 bases. The CDR3 contains 17 residues. Germline V lookup: CDR1 MDHEN, CDR2 SYDVKM. V shed 6 bases, J shed 8 bases, and the junction held 11 bases outside the gene matches. The CDR3 loop is CASRIAGTSGSKGELFF. DNA of the CDR3: TGTGCCAGCAGGATCGCCGGGACTAGCGGGAGTAAGGGGGAGCTGTTTTTT.

This clone was observed a handful of times. This chain uses TRBV5-1 with TRBJ2-3, with a tentative D call TRBD2 (6 bases). CDR1 is SGHRS and CDR2 is YFSETQ in the germline V gene. With 4 bases removed from V and 0 bases from J, the gap between germline ends came to 12 bases. The CDR3 length is 15 residues. The CDR3 sequence: CASSRGGGSTDTQYF. The CDR3 DNA reads TGCGCCAGCAGCCGGGGAGGCGGGAGCACAGATACGCAGTATTTT.

This sequence joins TRBV7-2 and TRBJ2-7; D might be TRBD1 (5 bases). The V gene lost 5 bases and the J gene lost 4 bases, with 9 bases spanning the gap. The germline V gene has CDR1 SGHTA and CDR2 FQGNSA. CDR3 length equals 12 residues. The CDR3 sequence is CASSHQGYEQYF. CDR3 nucleotides: TGTGCCAGCAGCCATCAGGGATACGAGCAGTACTTC.

This clone was picked up a small number of times. This chain links TRBV6-2 or TRBV6-3 with TRBJ2-3; TRBD2 matches 10 bases. The V gene end was trimmed by 4 bases and the J gene end by 3 bases; junction bases not matched to a gene: 13. CDR3 length: 18 amino acids. From germline, CDR1 is MNHEY and CDR2 SVGEGT. CDR3 bases: TGTGCCAGCAGTTTAAGTCAAAGCGGGAGGGCCCGAACAGATACGCAGTATTTT. It translates to CASSLSQSGRARTDTQYF.

This clone was observed a handful of times. The V and J genes are TRBV5-4 and TRBJ1-2; weak D call: TRBD1 (5 bases). The V gene lost 4 bases and the J gene lost 2 bases, with 12 bases spanning the gap. CDR1 is SGHNT, CDR2 YYREEE, per germline (reference sequence). The CDR3 is 14 amino acids. CDR3 bases: TGTGCCAGCAGCACACCACGGGGGAACTATGGCTACACCTTC. It yields the protein CASSTPRGNYGYTF.

This chain links TRBV24-1 with TRBJ2-3; D possibly corresponds to TRBD1 (7 bases). Germline values: CDR1 KGHDR, CDR2 SFDVKD. CDR3 length equals 15 residues. V lost 6 bases and J 2 bases, leaving 14 bases between the germline ends. The CDR3 DNA follows: TGTGCCACCAGTCTGGCGGGGACAGCCACAGATACGCAGTATTTT. This encodes CATSLAGTATDTQYF.

The V gene is TRBV9, the J gene TRBJ2-1; 8 bases align to TRBD1. CDR3 length: 15 amino acids. Germline CDR1 and CDR2: SGDLS and YYNGEE. After removal of 1 base from V and 3 bases from J, the junction contained 3 bases not matched to a gene. The CDR3 DNA reads as TGTGCCAGCAGCGTAAGGGACAGGATCTACAATGAGCAGTTCTTC. It specifies CASSVRDRIYNEQFF.

V usage is TRBV4-2 and J usage is TRBJ1-1, with D possibly matching TRBD1 (6 bases). CDR1 and CDR2 (germline): LGHNA, YNFKEQ. The V gene lost 1 base and the J gene lost 0 bases, with 9 bases spanning the gap. The CDR3 is made up of 15 amino acids. CDR3 bases: TGTGCCAGCAGCCAAGCGAGGGGGTTGAACACTGAAGCTTTCTTT. As protein: CASSQARGLNTEAFF.

In this sample, this clone turned up once. This chain links TRBV10-1 with TRBJ2-2, with 13 nucleotides matching TRBD2. The CDR3 loop spans 18 amino acids. V lost 2 bases and J lost 1; bases outside the gene matches: 4. Germline loops: CDR1 WNHNN, CDR2 SYGVQD (reference sequence). This CDR3 is CASSEVGLAGWNTGELFF. CDR3 nucleotides: TGCGCCAGCAGTGAGGTGGGACTAGCGGGATGGAACACCGGGGAGCTGTTTTTT.

This clone was picked up a small number of times. The rearrangement links TRBV10-2 to TRBJ2-7, with 7 bases identical to TRBD1. The CDR3 is made up of 15 amino acids. V shed 0 bases and J 0 bases; nucleotides not matched to a gene: 2. The germline V gene has CDR1 WSHSY and CDR2 SAAADI. In DNA form, the CDR3 reads TGCGCCAGCAGTGAGTCGAACAGGGGCTCCTACGAGCAGTACTTC. Translating gives CASSESNRGSYEQYF.

This clone was counted only a few times. The CDR3 region is CASSPLSGTISDTQYF. The CDR3 bases are TGCGCCAGCAGCCCCTTAAGCGGGACCATATCAGATACGCAGTATTTT. The rearrangement joins TRBV4-1 to TRBJ2-3; TRBD2 aligns across 7 bases. V was pared by 4 bases and J by 4 bases, with 11 bases of the junction left unmatched. The germline CDR1 and CDR2 sequences are MGHRA and YSYEKL. The CDR3 consists of 16 residues.

The V call is TRBV2, the J call TRBJ1-4, with TRBD1 identical over 8 bases. Per the germline V gene, CDR1 is SNHLY and CDR2 is FYNNEI. With V trimmed by 6 bases and J by 3 bases, 3 bases remained unmatched. This CDR3 contains 14 residues. This CDR3 reads CASRRQGSNEKLFF. CDR3 nucleotides: TGTGCCAGCAGACGACAGGGGTCTAATGAAAAACTGTTTTTT.